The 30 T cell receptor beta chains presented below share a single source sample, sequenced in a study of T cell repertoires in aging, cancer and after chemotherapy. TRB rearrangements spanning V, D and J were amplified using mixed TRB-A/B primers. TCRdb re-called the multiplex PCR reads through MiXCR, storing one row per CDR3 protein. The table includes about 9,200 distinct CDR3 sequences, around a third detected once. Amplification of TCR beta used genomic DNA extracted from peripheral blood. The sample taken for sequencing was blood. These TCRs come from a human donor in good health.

The CDR3 sequence: CASSHTGQNEKLFF. The CDR3, as DNA: TGCGCCAGCAGCCATACGGGACAGAATGAAAAACTGTTTTTT. The chain uses TRBV4-3 and TRBJ1-4; 7 nucleotides line up with TRBD1. V shed 3 bases, J shed 5 bases, and the junction held 3 bases outside the gene matches. The CDR3 is made up of 14 amino acids. Germline V lookup: CDR1 LGHNA, CDR2 YSLEER.

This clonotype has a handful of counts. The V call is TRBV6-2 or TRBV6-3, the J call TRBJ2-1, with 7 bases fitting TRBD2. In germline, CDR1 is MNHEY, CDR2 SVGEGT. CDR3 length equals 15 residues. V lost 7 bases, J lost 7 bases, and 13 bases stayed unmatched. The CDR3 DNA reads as TGTGCCAGCACCCCAGCCAGCGGGGATCTGAATGAGCAGTTCTTC. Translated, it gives CASTPASGDLNEQFF.

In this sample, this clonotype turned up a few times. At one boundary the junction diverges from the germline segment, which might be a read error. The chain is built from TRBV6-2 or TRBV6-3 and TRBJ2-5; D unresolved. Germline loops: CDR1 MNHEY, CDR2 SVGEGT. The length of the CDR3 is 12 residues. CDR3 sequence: CASSSTSRTTAF. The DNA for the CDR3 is TGTGCCAGCAGCTCGACCTCCCGGACGACGGCCTTC.

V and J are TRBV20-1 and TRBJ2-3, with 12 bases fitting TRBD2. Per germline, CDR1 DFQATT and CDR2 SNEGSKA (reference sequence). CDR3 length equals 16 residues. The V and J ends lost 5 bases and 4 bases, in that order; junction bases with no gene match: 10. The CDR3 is CSAWSTSGGGADTQYF. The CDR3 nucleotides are TGCAGTGCTTGGTCGACTAGCGGGGGAGGTGCAGATACGCAGTATTTT.

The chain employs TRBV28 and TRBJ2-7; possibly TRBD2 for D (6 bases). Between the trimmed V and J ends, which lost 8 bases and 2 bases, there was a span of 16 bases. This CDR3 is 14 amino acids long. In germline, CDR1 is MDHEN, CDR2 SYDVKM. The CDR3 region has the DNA TGTGCCAGCGGCGCTCCGGGAGAGGCCTACGAGCAGTACGTC. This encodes CASGAPGEAYEQYV.

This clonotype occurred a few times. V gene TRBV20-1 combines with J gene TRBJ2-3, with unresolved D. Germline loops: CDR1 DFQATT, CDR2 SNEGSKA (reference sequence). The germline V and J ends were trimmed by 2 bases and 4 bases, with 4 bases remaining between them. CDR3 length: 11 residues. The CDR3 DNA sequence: TGCAGTGCTAGAATTTCAGATACGCAGTATTTT. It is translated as CSARISDTQYF.

CDR3 amino acids: CSASSAVSSYNEQFF. CDR3 coding DNA: TGCAGTGCTAGTTCTGCGGTTAGCTCCTACAATGAGCAGTTCTTC. This rearrangement joins TRBV20-1 to TRBJ2-1; D gene uncertain. The CDR3 extends over 15 amino acids. V was clipped by 3 bases and J by 0 bases, with 12 bases between them. Germline V gene data show CDR1 as DFQATT and CDR2 as SNEGSKA (reference sequence).

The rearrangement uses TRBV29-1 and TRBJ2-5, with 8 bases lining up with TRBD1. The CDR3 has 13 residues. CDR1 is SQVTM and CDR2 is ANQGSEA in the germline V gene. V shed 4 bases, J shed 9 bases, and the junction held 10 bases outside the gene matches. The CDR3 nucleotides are TGCAGCGTTGGGGGACAGGCTTGGGAGTCCCAGTACTTC. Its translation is CSVGGQAWESQYF.

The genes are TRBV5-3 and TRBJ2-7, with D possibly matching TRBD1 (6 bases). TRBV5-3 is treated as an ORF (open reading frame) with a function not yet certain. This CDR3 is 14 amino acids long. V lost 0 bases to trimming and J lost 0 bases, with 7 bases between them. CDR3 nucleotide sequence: TGTGCCAGAAGCTTGGCAGGGGACTCCTACGAGCAGTACGTC. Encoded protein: CARSLAGDSYEQYV.

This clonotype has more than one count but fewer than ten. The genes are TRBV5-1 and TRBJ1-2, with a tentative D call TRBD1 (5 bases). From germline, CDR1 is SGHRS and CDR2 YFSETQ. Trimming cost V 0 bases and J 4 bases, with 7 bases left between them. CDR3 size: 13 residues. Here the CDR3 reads CASSLGQLYGYTF. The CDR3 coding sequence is TGCGCCAGCAGCTTGGGACAGCTCTATGGCTACACCTTC.

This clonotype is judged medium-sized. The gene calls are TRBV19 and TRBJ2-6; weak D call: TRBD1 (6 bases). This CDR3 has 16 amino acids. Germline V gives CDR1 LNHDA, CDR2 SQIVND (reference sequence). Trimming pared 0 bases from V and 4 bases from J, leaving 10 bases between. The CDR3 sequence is CASSIDRGSGANVLTF. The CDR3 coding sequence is TGTGCCAGTAGTATAGACAGGGGATCCGGGGCCAACGTCCTGACTTTC.

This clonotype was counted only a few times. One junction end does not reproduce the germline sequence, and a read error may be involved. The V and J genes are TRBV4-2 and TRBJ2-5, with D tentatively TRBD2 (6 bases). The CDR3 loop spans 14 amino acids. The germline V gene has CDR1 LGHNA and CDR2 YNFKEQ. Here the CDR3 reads CASSQEGYQETQYF. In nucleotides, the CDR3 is TGCGCCAGCAGCCAGGAGGGGTACCAAGAGACCCAGTACTTC.

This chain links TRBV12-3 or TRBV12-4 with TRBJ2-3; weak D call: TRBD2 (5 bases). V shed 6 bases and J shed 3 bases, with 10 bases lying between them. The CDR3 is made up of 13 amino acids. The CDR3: CASSGPGTDTQYF. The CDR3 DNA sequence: TGTGCCAGCAGCGGGCCGGGGACAGATACGCAGTATTTT.

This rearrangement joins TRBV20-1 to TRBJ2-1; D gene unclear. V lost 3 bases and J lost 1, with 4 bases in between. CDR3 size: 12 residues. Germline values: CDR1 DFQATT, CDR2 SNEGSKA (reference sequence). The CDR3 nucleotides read TGCAGTGCTAGCGGGTCCTACAATGAGCAGTTCTTC. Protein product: CSASGSYNEQFF.

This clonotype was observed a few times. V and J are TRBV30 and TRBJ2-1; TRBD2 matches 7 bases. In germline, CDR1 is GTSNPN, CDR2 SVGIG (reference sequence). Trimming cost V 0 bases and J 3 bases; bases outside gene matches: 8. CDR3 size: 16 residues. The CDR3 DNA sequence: TGTGCCTGGAGTGTCCAAACCGGGACTATCTACAATGAGCAGTTCTTC. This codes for CAWSVQTGTIYNEQFF.

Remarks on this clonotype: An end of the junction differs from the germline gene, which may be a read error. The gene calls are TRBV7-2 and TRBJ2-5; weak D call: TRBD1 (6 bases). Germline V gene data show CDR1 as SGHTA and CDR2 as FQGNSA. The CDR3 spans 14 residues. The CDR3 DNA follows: TGTGCCAGCAGCTTGACCGGTACAGGGTGGACCCGGTACTTC. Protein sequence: CASSLTGTGWTRYF.

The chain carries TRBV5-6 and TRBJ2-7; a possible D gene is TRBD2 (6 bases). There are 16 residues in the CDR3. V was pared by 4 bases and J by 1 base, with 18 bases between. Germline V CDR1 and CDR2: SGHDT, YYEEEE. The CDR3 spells CASSVGSGLASYEQYF. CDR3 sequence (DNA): TGTGCCAGCAGCGTAGGGTCAGGGCTAGCGTCCTACGAGCAGTACTTC.

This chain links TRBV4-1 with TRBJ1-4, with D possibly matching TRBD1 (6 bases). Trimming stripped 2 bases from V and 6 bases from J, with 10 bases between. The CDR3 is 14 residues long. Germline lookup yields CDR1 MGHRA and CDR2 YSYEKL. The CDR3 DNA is TGCGCCAGCAGCCAACCAGGGGTCGATGAAAAACTGTTTTTT. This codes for CASSQPGVDEKLFF.

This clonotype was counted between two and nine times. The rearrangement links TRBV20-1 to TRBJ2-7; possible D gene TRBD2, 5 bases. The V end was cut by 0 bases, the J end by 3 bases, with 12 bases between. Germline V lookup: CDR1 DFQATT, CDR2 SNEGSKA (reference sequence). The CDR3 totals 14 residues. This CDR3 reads CSARDGERSYEQYV. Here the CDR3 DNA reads TGCAGTGCTAGAGATGGGGAGCGGAGCTACGAGCAGTACGTC.

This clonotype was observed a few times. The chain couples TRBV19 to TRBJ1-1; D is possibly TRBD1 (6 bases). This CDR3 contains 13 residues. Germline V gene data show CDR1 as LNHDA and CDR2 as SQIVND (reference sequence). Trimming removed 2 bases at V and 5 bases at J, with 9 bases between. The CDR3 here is CASSITQGTEAFF. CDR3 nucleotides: TGTGCCAGTAGTATAACCCAGGGGACTGAAGCTTTCTTT.

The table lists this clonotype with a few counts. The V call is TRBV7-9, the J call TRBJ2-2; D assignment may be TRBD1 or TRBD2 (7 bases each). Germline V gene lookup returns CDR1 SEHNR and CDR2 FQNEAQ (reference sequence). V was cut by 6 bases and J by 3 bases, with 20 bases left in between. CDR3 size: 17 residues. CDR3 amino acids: CASRLKGPGGDTGELFF. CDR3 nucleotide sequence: TGTGCCAGCAGACTAAAGGGGCCAGGGGGGGACACCGGGGAGCTGTTTTTT.

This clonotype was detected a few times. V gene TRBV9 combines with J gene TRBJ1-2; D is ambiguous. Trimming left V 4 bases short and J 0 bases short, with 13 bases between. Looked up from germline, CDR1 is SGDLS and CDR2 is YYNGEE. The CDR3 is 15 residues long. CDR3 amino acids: CASSPRPGPNYGYTF. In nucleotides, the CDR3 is TGTGCCAGCAGCCCTCGCCCAGGACCTAACTATGGCTACACCTTC.

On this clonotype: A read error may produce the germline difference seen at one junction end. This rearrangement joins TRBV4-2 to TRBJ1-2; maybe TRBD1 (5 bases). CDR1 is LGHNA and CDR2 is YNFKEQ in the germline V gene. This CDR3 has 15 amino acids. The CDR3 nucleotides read TGCGCCAGCAGCCTATTAGACAGACAAAACTATGGCTACACCTTC. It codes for CASSLLDRQNYGYTF.

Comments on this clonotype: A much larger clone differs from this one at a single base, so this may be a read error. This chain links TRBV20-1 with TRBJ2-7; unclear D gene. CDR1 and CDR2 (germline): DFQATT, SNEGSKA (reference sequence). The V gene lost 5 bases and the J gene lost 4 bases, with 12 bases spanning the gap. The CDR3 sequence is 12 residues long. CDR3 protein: CSARMDGYEQYV. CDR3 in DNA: TGCAGTGCTCGAATGGACGGTTACGAGCAGTACGTC.

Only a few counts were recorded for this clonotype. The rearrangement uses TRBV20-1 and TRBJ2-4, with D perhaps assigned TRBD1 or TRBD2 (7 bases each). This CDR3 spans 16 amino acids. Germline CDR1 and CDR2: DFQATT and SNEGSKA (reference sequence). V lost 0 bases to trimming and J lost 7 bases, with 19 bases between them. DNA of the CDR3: TGCAGTGCTAGAGATTCTGGCAGGGGGGGCATTAACATTCAGTACTTC. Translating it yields CSARDSGRGGINIQYF.

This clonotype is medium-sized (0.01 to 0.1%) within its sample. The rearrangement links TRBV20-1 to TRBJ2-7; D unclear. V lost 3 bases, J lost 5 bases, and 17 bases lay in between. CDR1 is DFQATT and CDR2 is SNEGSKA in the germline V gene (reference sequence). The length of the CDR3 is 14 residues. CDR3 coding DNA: TGCAGTGCTAGTAGCCCTACCGGCGGCAACGAGCAGTACTTC. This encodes CSASSPTGGNEQYF.

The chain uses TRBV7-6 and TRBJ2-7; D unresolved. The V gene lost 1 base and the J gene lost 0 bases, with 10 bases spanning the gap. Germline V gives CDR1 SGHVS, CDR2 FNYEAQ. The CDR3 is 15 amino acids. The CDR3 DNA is TGTGCCAGCAGCTTAGGTGCCAGAGGCTCCTACGAGCAGTACGTC. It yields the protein CASSLGARGSYEQYV.

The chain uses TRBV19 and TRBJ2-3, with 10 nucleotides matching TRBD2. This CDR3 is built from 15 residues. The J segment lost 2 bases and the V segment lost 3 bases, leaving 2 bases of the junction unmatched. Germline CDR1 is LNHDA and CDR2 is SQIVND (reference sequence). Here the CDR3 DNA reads TGTGCCAGTAGTATCCTAGCGGGGGTCACAGATACGCAGTATTTT. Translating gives CASSILAGVTDTQYF.

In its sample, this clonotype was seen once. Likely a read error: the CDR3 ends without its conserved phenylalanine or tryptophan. CDR3 bases: TGTGCCAGTAGTATAGCTGGGCCAGGCTATGGCTACACCCTC. This encodes CASSIAGPGYGYTL. The chain recombines TRBV19 with TRBJ1-2; no reliable D call. Deletions cut 1 base from V and 4 bases from J, with 10 bases between. CDR1 and CDR2 (germline): LNHDA, SQIVND (reference sequence). The CDR3 consists of 14 residues.

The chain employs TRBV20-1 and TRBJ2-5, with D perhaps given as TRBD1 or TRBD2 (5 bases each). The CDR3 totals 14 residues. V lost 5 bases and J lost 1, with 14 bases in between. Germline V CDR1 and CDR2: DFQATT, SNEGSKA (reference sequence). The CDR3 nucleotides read TGCAGTGCTGGGGCGGGTCCAAGCCAAGAGACCCAGTACTTC. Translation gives CSAGAGPSQETQYF.